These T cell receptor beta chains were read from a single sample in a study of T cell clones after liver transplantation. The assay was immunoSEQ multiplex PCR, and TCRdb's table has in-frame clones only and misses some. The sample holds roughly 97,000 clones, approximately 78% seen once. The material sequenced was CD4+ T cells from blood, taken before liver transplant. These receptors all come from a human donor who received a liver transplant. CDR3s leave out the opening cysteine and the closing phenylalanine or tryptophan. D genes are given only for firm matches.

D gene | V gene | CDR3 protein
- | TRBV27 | ASSPRDSLPKGEQY
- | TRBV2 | ASSLQGYEQY
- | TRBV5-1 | ASSREPNQPQH
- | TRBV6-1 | ASSLGGGVNTEAF
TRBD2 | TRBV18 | ASSPPGGYEQY
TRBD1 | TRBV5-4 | ASSLRGPQETQY
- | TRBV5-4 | ASSFNSYEQY
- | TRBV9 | ASSATALIRGVETGANVLT
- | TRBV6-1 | ASNGMAPYEQY
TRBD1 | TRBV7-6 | ASSLVPGTGGYGYT
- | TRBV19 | ASSVYNEQF
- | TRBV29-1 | SVPGTGYTGELF
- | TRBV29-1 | SVGRGPLGGKNAEAF
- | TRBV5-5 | ASSLLKPGRPYEQY
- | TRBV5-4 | ASSLDRGYGYT
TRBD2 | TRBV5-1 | ASSATSGGSYEQY
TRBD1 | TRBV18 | ASSPSLGDRGLFYEQY
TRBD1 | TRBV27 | ASSLVQGMRDYT
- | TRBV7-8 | ASSLVFSGNSNQPQH
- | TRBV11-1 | ASSSGQYQETQY
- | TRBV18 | ASSPSGGNQPQH
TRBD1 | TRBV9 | ASSATGALSGNTIY
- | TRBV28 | ATGTNDEQY
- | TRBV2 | ASSVIRSRGY
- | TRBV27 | ASSFPPFHTLF
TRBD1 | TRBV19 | ASSPGQGLRSGANVLT
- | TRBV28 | ASNAGTTNTGELF
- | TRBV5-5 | ASSLTGSSNQPQH
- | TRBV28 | ASSPSQGGGQPQH
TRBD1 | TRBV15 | ATSRAGTGREKLF
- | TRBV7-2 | ASSLNRAMNTEAF
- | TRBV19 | ASSSERISYEQY
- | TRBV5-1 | ASSLVRDPGETQY
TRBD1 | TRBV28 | ASSPPGTGFEAF
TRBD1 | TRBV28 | ASSLLPPDRGRYEQY
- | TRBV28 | ASTRPGAAYEQY
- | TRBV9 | ASSPPGASTNEKLF
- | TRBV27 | ASRRTANTGELF
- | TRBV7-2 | ASSLNRANGELF
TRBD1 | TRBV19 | ASSPTGEVVNTEAF
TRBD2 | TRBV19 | ASSSDSGKWNEQF
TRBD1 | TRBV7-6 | ASSLGNRGTNTEAF
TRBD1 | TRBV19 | ASSIDGGRTGAEQY
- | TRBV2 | ASKLTVGPSSYEQY
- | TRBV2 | ASREKQVGSYEQY
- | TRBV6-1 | ASSDDRLRQGYEQF
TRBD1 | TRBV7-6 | ASSSGTGGGETQY
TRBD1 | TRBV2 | ASNRGNSNQPQH
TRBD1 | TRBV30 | AGRPGQRYGYT
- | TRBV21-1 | ASSKMSRTSGKGRETQY
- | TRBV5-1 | ASSFDPLIVNEQF
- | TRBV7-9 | ASSLALTNEKLF